Following are 30 T cell receptor beta chains from one sample sequenced in a study of technical replicates of blood from a handful of donors. Some clones are missing from TCRdb's copy, which holds only in-frame ones; the method was immunoSEQ multiplex PCR. The profile shows tens of thousands of clones, approximately 94% of them singletons. The sequencing input was T cells isolated from PBMCs. Receptors were obtained from a human donor in good health.

The V and J genes are TRBV18 and TRBJ2-1; D unclear. V lost 6 bases and J lost 6, with 3 bases in between. This CDR3 is built from 10 residues. Germline-derived CDR1 and CDR2 are KGHSH and LQKENI. The CDR3 protein is CASSANEQFF. In DNA, the CDR3 is TGTGCCAGCTCGGCCAATGAGCAGTTCTTC.

This sequence joins TRBV11-2 and TRBJ2-3; TRBD2 agrees at 15 bases. V lost 5 bases, J lost 3 bases, and 9 bases stayed unmatched. Germline V gene lookup returns CDR1 SGHAT and CDR2 FQNNGV. The CDR3 runs 18 residues. This chain's CDR3 is CASSPGLAGGSETDTQYF. The CDR3 coding sequence is TGTGCCAGCAGCCCCGGACTAGCGGGAGGGAGTGAAACAGATACGCAGTATTTT.

The chain recombines TRBV19 with TRBJ2-7; 8 bases match TRBD1. The CDR3 loop spans 14 amino acids. Losses at the gene ends were 3 bases for V and 2 bases for J; bases not matched to a gene: 3. The germline CDR1 and CDR2 sequences are LNHDA and SQIVND (reference sequence). The DNA for the CDR3 is TGTGCCAGTAGTATGGGGACAGGTCCCTACGAGCAGTACTTC. Its translation is CASSMGTGPYEQYF. Combining the CDR3 with reference TRBV19 and TRBJ2-7 gives the whole variable domain DGGITQSPKYLFRKEGQNVTLSCEQNLNHDAMYWYRQDPGQGLRLIYYSQIVNDFQKGDIAEGYSVSREKKESFPLTVTSAQKNPTAFYLCASSMGTGPYEQYFGPGTRLTVT.

This rearrangement joins TRBV29-1 to TRBJ1-2; TRBD1 matches 8 bases. The junction had 5 bases not matched to a gene; V was cut back by 4 bases and J by 1 base. CDR3 size: 14 residues. The V gene's germline CDR1 is SQVTM and CDR2 ANQGSEA. CDR3 protein: CSVVRTGSNYGYTF. As DNA, the CDR3 is TGCAGCGTTGTAAGGACAGGGAGTAACTATGGCTACACCTTC.

V usage is TRBV2 and J usage is TRBJ1-5, with 8 nucleotides matching TRBD1. Germline values: CDR1 SNHLY, CDR2 FYNNEI. V was clipped by 6 bases and J by 2 bases; unmatched bases: 12. This CDR3 spans 17 amino acids. This chain's CDR3 is CASRTTGATLGNQPQHF. The CDR3 DNA is TGTGCCAGCAGGACGACAGGGGCTACGCTTGGCAATCAGCCCCAGCATTTT.

The CDR3 here is CASSPIAGANHEQYF. The CDR3 DNA reads TGTGCCAGCAGCCCTATAGCGGGAGCCAACCATGAGCAGTACTTC. The chain links TRBV5-4 to TRBJ2-7; 9 nucleotides align to TRBD2. Germline assignment: CDR1 SGHNT and CDR2 YYREEE (reference sequence). The J segment lost 7 bases and the V segment lost 4 bases, leaving 12 bases of the junction unmatched. The CDR3 sequence is 15 residues long.

The chain has TRBV2 and TRBJ2-1; D is perhaps TRBD2 (7 bases). Germline CDR1 and CDR2: SNHLY and FYNNEI. V was clipped by 8 bases and J by 0 bases, with 29 bases between them. This CDR3 contains 20 residues. This CDR3 is CASGGARKPSATSSYNEQFF. CDR3 DNA sequence: TGTGCCAGCGGGGGGGCGAGGAAGCCTAGCGCCACGAGCTCCTACAATGAGCAGTTCTTC. Filled out from reference TRBV2 and TRBJ2-1, the complete variable domain reads EPEVTQTPSHQVTQMGQEVILRCVPISNHLYFYWYRQILGQKVEFLVSFYNNEISEKSEIFDDQFSVERPDGSNFTLKIRSTKLEDSAMYFCASGGARKPSATSSYNEQFFGPGTRLTVL.

Remarks on this clone: Additional DNA sequences in this sample encode the identical CDR3. The J gene is TRBJ1-1, the V gene TRBV18; TRBD1 might be the D (5 bases). The CDR3 totals 12 residues. Germline V lookup: CDR1 KGHSH, CDR2 LQKENI. Trimming took 2 bases from V and 8 from J, leaving 9 bases between them. DNA of the CDR3: TGTGCCAGCTCACCAGGAGGGGCGGAAGCTTTCTTT. It is translated as CASSPGGAEAFF.

The chain is built from TRBV15 and TRBJ1-1; 10 bases agree with TRBD1. V trimming: 0 bases; J trimming: 3 bases; junction bases outside the gene matches: 7. This CDR3 is built from 17 residues. In germline, CDR1 is LNHNV, CDR2 YYDKDF (reference sequence). The CDR3 region has the DNA TGTGCCACCAGCAGAGATAGGGGGACAGGGGATTACACTGAAGCTTTCTTT. Translated: CATSRDRGTGDYTEAFF.

The chain combines TRBV28 with TRBJ2-1, with TRBD2 matching over 11 bases. There are 16 residues in the CDR3. With V trimmed by 10 bases and J by 6 bases, 14 bases remained unmatched. Germline loops: CDR1 MDHEN, CDR2 SYDVKM. CDR3 DNA sequence: TGTGCCACCCTTTCGGCCGGGACTAGCGGCCCCAATGAGCAGTTCTTC. It specifies CATLSAGTSGPNEQFF.

The V call is TRBV28, the J call TRBJ1-3; maybe TRBD1 (5 bases). The V end lost 5 bases, the J end lost 5 bases, and 13 bases lay between the germline ends. CDR1 MDHEN and CDR2 SYDVKM come from the germline V gene. The CDR3 spans 14 residues. CDR3 in amino acids: CASSPTDKRNTIYF. CDR3 sequence (DNA): TGTGCCAGCAGTCCTACGGACAAGAGAAACACCATATATTTT. Full variable domain (missing parts from reference TRBV28 and TRBJ1-3): DVKVTQSSRYLVKRTGEKVFLECVQDMDHENMFWYRQDPGLGLRLIYFSYDVKMKEKGDIPEGYSVSREKKERFSLILESASTNQTSMYLCASSPTDKRNTIYFGEGSWLTVV.

The V and J genes are TRBV5-1 and TRBJ1-6; D is possibly TRBD1 (6 bases). Germline CDR1 and CDR2: SGHRS and YFSETQ. The CDR3 consists of 14 residues. Trimming cost V 4 bases and J 13 bases, with 18 bases left between them. CDR3 DNA sequence: TGCGCCAGCAGCGTCGCCTCAGGGGCGAGGCCCCTCCACTTT. Its translation is CASSVASGARPLHF.

This chain links TRBV5-1 with TRBJ1-2; TRBD1 agrees at 8 bases. The V and J ends lost 2 bases and 4 bases, in that order; junction bases with no gene match: 13. From germline, CDR1 is SGHRS and CDR2 YFSETQ. The CDR3 length is 17 residues. The CDR3 DNA sequence: TGCGCCAGCAGCTTAGACCCGGACAGGGCCCAGGGCTATGGCTACACCTTC. This sequence encodes CASSLDPDRAQGYGYTF.

V and J are TRBV7-3 and TRBJ2-5; D is perhaps TRBD2 (5 bases). Germline loops: CDR1 SGHTA, CDR2 FQGTGA. Trimming cost V 4 bases and J 4 bases, with 7 bases left between them. The CDR3 has 12 amino acids. CDR3 DNA sequence: TGTGCCAGCAGCTCCGCGGGAGAGACCCAGTACTTC. Protein sequence: CASSSAGETQYF.

This clone has only one observation. The chain recombines TRBV9 with TRBJ2-7; 9 positions match TRBD1. CDR1 SGDLS and CDR2 YYNGEE come from the germline V gene. This CDR3 region has 15 residues. V dropped 8 bases and J dropped 3; count of bases not matched to a gene: 12. CDR3 sequence (DNA): TGTGCCAGTTCGAGAGGGGACAGGGTGGTCTACGAGCAGTACTTC. Translated: CASSRGDRVVYEQYF.

This clone showed up just a few times. The chain carries TRBV5-4 and TRBJ1-1; weak D call: TRBD1 (6 bases). The germline V gene encodes CDR1 SGHNT and CDR2 YYREEE (reference sequence). The V and J ends lost 7 bases and 1 base respectively, with 17 bases between them. The CDR3 totals 15 residues. The DNA for the CDR3 is TGTGCCAGCTTGGGGGAGGGGGGGCCGAACACTGAAGCTTTCTTT. Its protein is CASLGEGGPNTEAFF. The variable domain in full, with the rest retrieved from reference TRBV5-4 and TRBJ1-1, is ETGVTQSPTHLIKTRGQQVTLRCSSQSGHNTVSWYQQALGQGPQFIFQYYREEENGRGNFPPRFSGLQFPNYSSELNVNALELDDSALYLCASLGEGGPNTEAFFGQGTRLTVV.

The table lists this clone with a count of one. The V gene is TRBV28, the J gene TRBJ2-7, with TRBD1 identical over 9 bases. The CDR3 extends over 15 amino acids. V shed 6 bases, J shed 4 bases, and the junction held 10 bases outside the gene matches. The germline gives CDR1 MDHEN, CDR2 SYDVKM. The DNA for the CDR3 is TGTGCCAGCAGCACGTCCGGGACAGGGACATACGAGCAGTACTTC. Translated: CASSTSGTGTYEQYF.

This chain joins TRBV27 and TRBJ1-5; D uncertain. V was trimmed by 5 bases and J by 2 bases, leaving 7 bases between them. The length of the CDR3 is 13 residues. CDR1 is MNHEY and CDR2 is SMNVEV in the germline V gene (reference sequence). This CDR3 is CASSTTGNQPQHF. Written as DNA, the CDR3 is TGTGCCAGCAGTACCACTGGCAATCAGCCCCAGCATTTT.

This rearrangement joins TRBV9 to TRBJ1-2, with D possibly matching TRBD1 (6 bases). The CDR3 extends over 18 amino acids. Germline CDR1 SGDLS, CDR2 YYNGEE. Trimming stripped 0 bases from V and 4 bases from J, with 22 bases between. CDR3 sequence: CASSVDHRLSDRSYGYTF. CDR3 DNA: TGTGCCAGCAGCGTAGACCACCGACTGTCGGACAGATCCTATGGCTACACCTTC.

A single count supports this clone. The genes are TRBV18 and TRBJ2-1; D is unclear. Germline V gene sequence: CDR1 KGHSH, CDR2 LQKENI. The CDR3 runs 16 residues. V was cut by 0 bases and J by 5 bases, with 14 bases left in between. In DNA, the CDR3 is TGTGCCAGCTCACCACCGAACAGTGGGTGGAACAATGAGCAGTTCTTC. Amino acids: CASSPPNSGWNNEQFF. Combining the CDR3 with reference TRBV18 and TRBJ2-1 gives the whole variable domain NAGVMQNPRHLVRRRGQEARLRCSPMKGHSHVYWYRQLPEEGLKFMVYLQKENIIDESGMPKERFSAEFPKEGPSILRIQQVVRGDSAAYFCASSPPNSGWNNEQFFGPGTRLTVL.

The chain is built from TRBV10-2 and TRBJ2-7; TRBD1 matches at 7 bases. The length of the CDR3 is 13 residues. V was clipped by 10 bases and J by 5 bases; unmatched bases: 11. The germline gives CDR1 WSHSY, CDR2 SAAADI. CDR3 sequence: CATRQGWEHEQYF. The CDR3 DNA follows: TGCGCCACCAGACAGGGATGGGAGCACGAGCAGTACTTC.

The CDR3 DNA is TGCAGCGTTGAAGATCTAGAGGGGAAACTAGCGGGGAGAACCCAGTACTTC. Amino acid sequence: CSVEDLEGKLAGRTQYF. V is TRBV29-1 and J is TRBJ2-5; 10 positions match TRBD2. V shed 0 bases, J shed 8 bases, and the junction held 15 bases outside the gene matches. Germline values: CDR1 SQVTM, CDR2 ANQGSEA. The CDR3 has 17 residues.

The chain couples TRBV30 to TRBJ2-3; 7 positions match TRBD1. The CDR3 loop spans 16 amino acids. The germline CDR1 and CDR2 sequences are GTSNPN and SVGIG (reference sequence). The trim removed 3 bases at V and 0 bases at J, leaving 9 bases unmatched. The CDR3 here is CAWRADRATSTDTQYF. Here the CDR3 DNA reads TGTGCCTGGAGGGCTGACAGGGCAACTAGCACAGATACGCAGTATTTT.

V gene TRBV14 combines with J gene TRBJ2-7; no reliable D call. V lost 1 base and J lost 6, with 13 bases in between. CDR1 is SGHDN and CDR2 is FVKESK in the germline V gene. The length of the CDR3 is 14 residues. The CDR3 sequence: CASSQVQAATEQYF. As DNA, the CDR3 is TGTGCCAGCAGCCAAGTTCAGGCCGCTACCGAGCAGTACTTC.

This rearrangement joins TRBV5-1 to TRBJ2-2; TRBD2 agrees at 7 bases. V dropped 2 bases and J dropped 5; count of bases not matched to a gene: 6. Germline CDR1 is SGHRS and CDR2 is YFSETQ. This CDR3 comprises 15 residues. The CDR3 DNA reads as TGCGCCAGCAGCTTCGCGGGGGTAGATACCGGGGAGCTGTTTTTT. Its protein product is CASSFAGVDTGELFF.

This chain joins TRBV21-1 and TRBJ2-7; TRBD1 is taken as the D call from the table, unchecked against the DNA. TRBV21-1 is a pseudogene segment. The length of the CDR3 is 15 residues. This CDR3 reads CASSKACEGAYEQYF. CDR3 bases: TGTGCCAGCAGCAAAGCTTGTGAGGGGGCCTACGAGCAGTACTTC.

As DNA, the CDR3 is TGTGCCAGCAGCTCCCCGAGGGTGAGGGTTGGTAATGAGCAGTTCTTC. Its translation: CASSSPRVRVGNEQFF. The V and J genes are TRBV7-9 and TRBJ2-1; a weak D match, TRBD2 (5 bases). Between the trimmed V and J ends, which lost 4 bases and 7 bases, there was a span of 20 bases. This CDR3 is 16 amino acids long. The V gene's germline CDR1 is SEHNR and CDR2 FQNEAQ (reference sequence).

The genes are TRBV5-6 and TRBJ2-6, with D perhaps matching TRBD2 (5 bases). V dropped 2 bases and J dropped 9 bases, with 9 bases sitting between them. The CDR3 totals 13 residues. Germline assignment: CDR1 SGHDT and CDR2 YYEEEE. The CDR3: CASSFLAYNVLTF. CDR3 coding DNA: TGTGCCAGCAGCTTCCTAGCCTACAACGTCCTGACTTTC. The entire variable domain, with the rest obtained from reference TRBV5-6 and TRBJ2-6, is as follows: DAGVTQSPTHLIKTRGQQVTLRCSPKSGHDTVSWYQQALGQGPQFIFQYYEEEERQRGNFPDRFSGHQFPNYSSELNVNALLLGDSALYLCASSFLAYNVLTFGAGSRLTVL.

This chain links TRBV6-5 with TRBJ2-7; no firm D call. Germline lookup yields CDR1 MNHEY and CDR2 SVGAGI. The CDR3 runs to 12 residues. With 6 bases removed from V and 6 bases from J, the gap between germline ends came to 12 bases. CDR3 coding DNA: TGTGCCAGCAGCCCTACCTCCGGCGAGCAGTACTTC. This codes for CASSPTSGEQYF.

V gene TRBV18 combines with J gene TRBJ2-7, with D maybe TRBD1 (5 bases). Germline V CDR1 and CDR2: KGHSH, LQKENI. The CDR3 covers 17 residues. The ends were cut back, 1 base at V and 5 bases at J, with 21 bases in the middle. CDR3 in amino acids: CASSPQTGRYSFDEQYF. The DNA of the CDR3 is TGTGCCAGCTCACCACAAACAGGACGGTACTCATTCGACGAGCAGTACTTC.